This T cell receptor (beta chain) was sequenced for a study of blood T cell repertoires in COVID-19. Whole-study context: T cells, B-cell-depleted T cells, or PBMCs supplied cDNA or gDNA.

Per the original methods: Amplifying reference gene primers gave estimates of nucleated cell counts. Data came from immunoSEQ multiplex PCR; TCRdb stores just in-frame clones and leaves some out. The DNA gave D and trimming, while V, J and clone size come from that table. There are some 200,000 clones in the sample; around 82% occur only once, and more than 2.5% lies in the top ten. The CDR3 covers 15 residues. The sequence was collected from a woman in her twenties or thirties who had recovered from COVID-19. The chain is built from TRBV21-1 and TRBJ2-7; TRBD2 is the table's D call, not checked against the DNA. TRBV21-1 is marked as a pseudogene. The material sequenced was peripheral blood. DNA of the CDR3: TGTGCCAGCAGCAAAACGAGCGGGTCGACCTACGAGCAGTACTTC. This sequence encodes CASSKTSGSTYEQYF.